The 21 T cell receptor beta chains presented below share a single source sample, sequenced in a study of response to subunit inactivated influenza vaccine. TCRdb analysed the RT-PCR reads with MiXCR anew, one entry per CDR3 protein. The sample has 400,000 to 650,000 distinct CDR3 sequences; less than 7.5% are singletons. Sequencing used PBMCs from blood, obtained roughly 24 months after vaccination. These receptors came from a man between 50 and 75 years old who received an inactivated influenza vaccine.

This clonotype has ten or more counts. This chain connects TRBV12-3 or TRBV12-4 to TRBJ1-1; D not certain. The V gene lost 3 bases and the J gene lost 8 bases, with 13 bases spanning the gap. The CDR3 runs to 13 residues. The chain's CDR3 is CASSFSDWGEAFF. The CDR3, as DNA: TGTGCCAGCAGTTTCTCCGATTGGGGAGAAGCTTTCTTT.

This clonotype occurred a few times. The chain uses TRBV20-1 and TRBJ2-3; 8 positions match TRBD2. Germline lookup yields CDR1 DFQATT and CDR2 SNEGSKA (reference sequence). Germline trimming cut 5 bases from V and 4 bases from J; bases unmatched to any gene: 11. The CDR3 length is 15 residues. CDR3 protein: CSADKLAASSDTQYF. Here the CDR3 DNA reads TGCAGTGCTGATAAACTAGCGGCTTCTTCAGATACGCAGTATTTT.

This clonotype appeared many times. V usage is TRBV5-1 and J usage is TRBJ2-1; D might be TRBD1 or TRBD2, each matching 7 bases. In germline, CDR1 is SGHRS, CDR2 YFSETQ. Trimming stripped 1 base from V and 1 base from J, with 9 bases between. CDR3 length equals 15 residues. The CDR3 sequence is CASSLQGGSYNEQFF. Here the CDR3 DNA reads TGCGCCAGCAGCTTGCAGGGGGGGTCCTACAATGAGCAGTTCTTC. The whole variable domain, filled in from reference TRBV5-1 and TRBJ2-1, reads KAGVTQTPRYLIKTRGQQVTLSCSPISGHRSVSWYQQTPGQGLQFLFEYFSETQRNKGNFPGRFSGRQFSNSRSEMNVSTLELGDSALYLCASSLQGGSYNEQFFGPGTRLTVL.

This clonotype was recorded at least ten times. The chain combines TRBV10-3 with TRBJ1-5, with D possibly matching TRBD1 (5 bases). The CDR3 consists of 15 residues. Trimming left V 1 base short and J 4 bases short, with 11 bases between. Per the germline V gene, CDR1 is ENHRY and CDR2 is SYGVKD. The CDR3 sequence is CAISEFGHQNQPQHF. CDR3 DNA: TGTGCCATCAGTGAGTTTGGACACCAAAATCAGCCCCAGCATTTT.

Comments on this clonotype: Germline and junction disagree at one end, which may indicate a read error. This chain joins TRBV4-3 and TRBJ2-1, with D possibly being TRBD2 (6 bases). Germline V gene sequence: CDR1 LGHNA, CDR2 YSLEER. The CDR3 is made up of 17 amino acids. CDR3 sequence: CASSSRIVGTAYNKQFF. The CDR3 DNA reads TGCGCCAGCAGCTCACGGATAGTCGGGACTGCTTACAATAAGCAGTTCTTC.

The V and J genes are TRBV5-1 and TRBJ2-5, with 8 bases aligning to TRBD1. J lost 5 bases, V lost 0 bases, and 6 bases had no gene match. The germline CDR1 and CDR2 sequences are SGHRS and YFSETQ. This CDR3 has 15 amino acids. The CDR3 here is CASSLGQGSWETQYF. CDR3 DNA sequence: TGCGCCAGCAGCTTGGGACAGGGGTCCTGGGAGACCCAGTACTTC.

This clonotype was detected ten times or more. V is TRBV3-1 and J is TRBJ1-3, with a possible D match to TRBD1 (6 bases). V lost 3 bases, J lost 3 bases, and 12 bases lay in between. The CDR3 runs to 15 residues. Germline assignment: CDR1 LGHDT and CDR2 YNNKEL (reference sequence). In DNA form, the CDR3 reads TGTGCCAGCAGCCATAGGGGGGAAGGTGGAAACACCATATATTTT. This codes for CASSHRGEGGNTIYF.

This clonotype has just one count. This chain uses TRBV14 with TRBJ2-2; a weak D match, TRBD1 (6 bases). Germline CDR1 SGHDN, CDR2 FVKESK. V gave up 1 base and J gave up 3 bases, with 15 bases separating them. The CDR3 runs 17 residues. DNA for the CDR3: TGTGCCAGCAGCCAAGTCCCCGGGGCAGGGGACACCGGGGAGCTGTTTTTT. It yields the protein CASSQVPGAGDTGELFF.

With respect to this clonotype: This sequence may be a read error, since a much larger clone differs from it by one base. The chain has TRBV5-1 and TRBJ2-7, with 8 positions matching TRBD1. CDR3 length: 14 amino acids. Germline values: CDR1 SGHRS, CDR2 YFSETQ. CDR3 amino acids: CASSPTGVGYEQHF. The DNA for the CDR3 is TGCGCCAGCAGCCCGACAGGGGTGGGCTACGAGCAGCACTTC.

The genes are TRBV7-9 and TRBJ2-7; D is possibly TRBD1 (5 bases). This CDR3 comprises 13 residues. From germline, CDR1 is SEHNR and CDR2 FQNEAQ (reference sequence). Trimming left V 6 bases short and J 4 bases short, with 13 bases between. The CDR3 protein is CASRWGREYEQYF. The CDR3 DNA is TGTGCCAGCAGATGGGGCAGGGAATACGAGCAGTACTTC.

This clonotype came up many times. The gene calls are TRBV12-3 or TRBV12-4 and TRBJ2-3; no clear D gene. V was cut by 1 base and J by 7 bases, with 12 bases left in between. This CDR3 is 14 amino acids long. The CDR3 protein is CASSLVSVRHTQYF. In DNA form, the CDR3 reads TGTGCCAGCAGTTTAGTTTCGGTTAGGCATACGCAGTATTTT.

This clonotype was detected many times. The chain has TRBV6-2 or TRBV6-3 and TRBJ1-5; D perhaps matches TRBD1 (5 bases). The V and J ends lost 6 bases and 2 bases respectively, with 14 bases between them. Germline lookup yields CDR1 MNHEY and CDR2 SVGEGT. The CDR3 spans 15 residues. Written as DNA, the CDR3 is TGTGCCAGCAGCCGCCAGGGCTTCGGCAATCAGCCCCAGCATTTT. This codes for CASSRQGFGNQPQHF.

This clonotype occurred a few times. The chain employs TRBV10-2 and TRBJ2-7; D is perhaps TRBD1 (5 bases). The ends were cut back, 5 bases at V and 0 bases at J, with 11 bases in the middle. In germline, CDR1 is WSHSY, CDR2 SAAADI. CDR3 length: 14 amino acids. The CDR3, as DNA: TGCGCCAGCAGTTCAGGGTTCGTCTCCTACGAGCAGTACTTC. It encodes CASSSGFVSYEQYF.

This clonotype was recorded a few times. The rearrangement links TRBV7-2 to TRBJ2-3; TRBD2 matches 13 bases. Germline CDR1 and CDR2: SGHTA and FQGNSA. Unmatched junction bases numbered 10, after V lost 5 bases and J lost 8 bases. This CDR3 region has 16 residues. The CDR3 reads CASSPEGLAGRGTQYF. The CDR3 coding sequence is TGTGCCAGCAGCCCCGAGGGACTAGCGGGAAGGGGTACGCAGTATTTT.

This clonotype was found many times. The rearrangement uses TRBV7-2 and TRBJ2-3; tentatively, D is TRBD1 (5 bases). The ends were cut back, 8 bases at V and 4 bases at J, with 22 bases in the middle. CDR1 and CDR2 from the germline V gene are SGHTA and FQGNSA. There are 16 residues in the CDR3. CDR3 coding DNA: TGTGCCAGCTCCAGTACGGGTCCCAGGGTGGCAGATACGCAGTATTTT. Its translation: CASSSTGPRVADTQYF.

This clonotype was observed at least ten times. Mismatch with germline at one junction end may stem from a read error. The chain carries TRBV27 and TRBJ1-5; weak D call: TRBD1 (6 bases). The CDR3 has 14 residues. The V gene's germline CDR1 is MNHEY and CDR2 SMNVEV (reference sequence). DNA for the CDR3: TGTGCCAGAAGTTTTGTCAGGGGACCTCAGCCCCAGCATTTT. Residues: CARSFVRGPQPQHF.

This clonotype was detected a few times. The rearrangement links TRBV29-1 to TRBJ1-2; 8 positions agree with TRBD1. The CDR3 loop spans 14 amino acids. CDR1 SQVTM and CDR2 ANQGSEA come from the germline V gene. V was pared by 1 base and J by 9 bases, with 10 bases of the junction left unmatched. In DNA form, the CDR3 reads TGCAGCGTTGAAGTGACAGGGGCCATAGATCGCTACACCTTC. Its protein product is CSVEVTGAIDRYTF.

This clonotype was found a few times. The J gene is TRBJ2-1, the V gene TRBV7-2; D is unclear. This CDR3 is built from 14 residues. Germline loops: CDR1 SGHTA, CDR2 FQGNSA. Trimming took 1 base from V and 6 from J, leaving 10 bases between them. The CDR3 loop is CASSLVVVPNEQFF. The CDR3 nucleotides read TGTGCCAGCAGCTTAGTCGTGGTCCCCAATGAGCAGTTCTTC.

This clonotype was detected only a few times. The CDR3 sequence: CSASVGGGRTGELFF. The CDR3, as DNA: TGCAGTGCTAGTGTTGGCGGGGGGCGGACCGGGGAGCTGTTTTTT. The gene calls are TRBV20-1 and TRBJ2-2, with 8 bases matching TRBD2. Looked up from germline, CDR1 is DFQATT and CDR2 is SNEGSKA (reference sequence). With 3 bases clipped from V and 5 bases from J, the junction kept 8 bases outside the gene matches. This CDR3 contains 15 residues.

This clonotype has a count of ten or more. J is TRBJ2-7 and V is TRBV5-1, with 10 bases that match TRBD1. From germline, CDR1 is SGHRS and CDR2 YFSETQ. V lost 0 bases to trimming and J lost 2 bases; unmatched junction nucleotides: 5. The CDR3 has 16 amino acids. The CDR3 sequence: CASSLEGTGVAYEQYF. CDR3 in DNA: TGCGCCAGCAGCTTGGAAGGGACAGGGGTTGCCTACGAGCAGTACTTC.

This clonotype has just a few counts. The gene calls are TRBV5-1 and TRBJ2-1; D tentatively reads TRBD1 or TRBD2 (5 bases each). The V gene lost 4 bases and the J gene lost 6 bases, with 17 bases spanning the gap. Per the germline V gene, CDR1 is SGHRS and CDR2 is YFSETQ. This CDR3 contains 15 residues. CDR3 sequence reads: CASSTGATRANEQFF. The CDR3 nucleotides read TGCGCCAGCAGCACCGGGGCAACCCGGGCCAATGAGCAGTTCTTC.